The T cell receptor (beta chain) described here comes from a study of preoperative IRX-2 immunotherapy in early breast cancer. Specified treatment: preoperative locoregional IRX-2 cytokine immunotherapy. Patients received preoperative, locoregional IRX-2 cytokine immunotherapy in a phase Ib study. Sequenced by immunoSEQ multiplex PCR; TCRdb stores in-frame clones only, minus some. Here the sample spans tens of thousands of clones, 90% to 95% being singletons. The sequence was obtained from a human donor with breast cancer. Sampling was done from a patient treated with IRX-2 immunotherapy.

CDR3 sequence reads: CASSGPETAKNIQYF. The CDR3 DNA reads TGTGCCAGCAGTGGACCAGAAACAGCCAAAAACATTCAGTACTTC. The chain combines TRBV6-1 with TRBJ2-4; D remains ambiguous. Deletions cut 4 bases from V and 0 bases from J, with 10 bases between. The CDR3 consists of 15 residues. CDR1 and CDR2 from the germline V gene are MNHNS and SASEGT.